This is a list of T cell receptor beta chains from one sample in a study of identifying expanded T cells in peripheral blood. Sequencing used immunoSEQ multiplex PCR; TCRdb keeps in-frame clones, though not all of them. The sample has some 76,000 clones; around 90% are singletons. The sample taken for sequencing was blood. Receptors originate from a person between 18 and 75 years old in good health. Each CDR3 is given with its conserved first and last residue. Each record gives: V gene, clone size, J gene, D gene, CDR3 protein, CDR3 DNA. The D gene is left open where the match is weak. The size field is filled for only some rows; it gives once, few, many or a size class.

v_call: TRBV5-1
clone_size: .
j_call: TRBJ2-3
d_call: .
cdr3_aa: CASSTGTIPGGTDTQYF
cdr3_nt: TGCGCCAGCAGCACAGGGACTATCCCTGGGGGCACAGATACGCAGTATTTT

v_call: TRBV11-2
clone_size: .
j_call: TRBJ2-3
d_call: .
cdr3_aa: CASSKDRDTQYF
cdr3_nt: TGTGCCAGCAGCAAAGACAGAGATACGCAGTATTTT

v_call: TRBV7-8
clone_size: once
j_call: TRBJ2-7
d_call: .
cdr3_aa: CASSLVLNEQYF
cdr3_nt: TGTGCCAGCAGCTTAGTACTAAACGAGCAGTACTTC

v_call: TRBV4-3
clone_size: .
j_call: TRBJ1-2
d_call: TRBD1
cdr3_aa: CASSPQGGDYGYTF
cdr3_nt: TGCGCCAGCAGCCCACAGGGGGGCGACTATGGCTACACCTTC

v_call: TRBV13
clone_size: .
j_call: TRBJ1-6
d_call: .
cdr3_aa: CASSLRTEIHF
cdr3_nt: TGTGCCAGCAGCCTCAGGACGGAGATCCACTTT

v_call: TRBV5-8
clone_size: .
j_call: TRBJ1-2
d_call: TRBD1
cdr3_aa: CASSLGWNRGFGYTF
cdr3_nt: TGTGCCAGCAGCTTGGGGTGGAACAGGGGATTTGGCTACACCTTC

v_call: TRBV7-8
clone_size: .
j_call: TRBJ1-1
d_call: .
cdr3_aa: CASSSLPNTEAFF
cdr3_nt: TGTGCCAGCAGCTCCCTCCCTAACACTGAAGCTTTCTTT

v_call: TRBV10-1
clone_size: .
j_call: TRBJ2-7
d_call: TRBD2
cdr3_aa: CASSVTSGGTNAQYF
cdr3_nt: TGCGCCAGCAGTGTGACTAGCGGGGGCACGAATGCGCAGTACTTC

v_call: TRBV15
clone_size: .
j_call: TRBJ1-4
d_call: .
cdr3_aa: CATSRDTGAREKLFF
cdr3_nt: TGTGCCACCAGCAGAGATACGGGGGCGCGGGAAAAACTGTTTTTT

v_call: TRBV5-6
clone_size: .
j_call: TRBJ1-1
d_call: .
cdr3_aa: CASSLADRQNTEAFF
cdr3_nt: TGTGCCAGCAGCTTGGCCGACAGACAGAACACTGAAGCTTTCTTT

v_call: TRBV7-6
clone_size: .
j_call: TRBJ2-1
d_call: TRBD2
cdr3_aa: CASSLGTGGSHNEQFF
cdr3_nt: TGTGCCAGCAGCTTAGGAACGGGGGGGTCACACAATGAGCAGTTCTTC

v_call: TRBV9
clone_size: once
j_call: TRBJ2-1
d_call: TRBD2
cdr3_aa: CASSVSGVWGNEQFF
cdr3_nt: TGTGCCAGCAGCGTGAGCGGGGTTTGGGGTAATGAGCAGTTCTTC

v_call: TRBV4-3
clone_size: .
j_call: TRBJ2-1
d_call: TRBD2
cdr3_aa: CASSQVREGYNEQFF
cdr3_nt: TGCGCCAGCAGCCAAGTCCGGGAGGGGTACAATGAGCAGTTCTTC

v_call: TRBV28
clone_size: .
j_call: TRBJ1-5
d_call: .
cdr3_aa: CASSFLTTVGNQPQHF
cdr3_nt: TGTGCCAGCAGTTTCCTGACGACAGTAGGCAATCAGCCCCAGCATTTT

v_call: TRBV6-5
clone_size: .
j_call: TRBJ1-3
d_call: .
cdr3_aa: CASRRLEAGNTIYF
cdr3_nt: TGTGCCAGCAGAAGATTAGAGGCTGGAAACACCATATATTTT

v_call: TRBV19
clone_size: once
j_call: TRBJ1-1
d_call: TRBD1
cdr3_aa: CASKGGQGMNTEAFF
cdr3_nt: TGTGCCAGTAAAGGGGGACAGGGGATGAACACTGAAGCTTTCTTT

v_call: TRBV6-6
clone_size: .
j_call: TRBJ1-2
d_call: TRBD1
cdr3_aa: CASSNGQGIHGYTF
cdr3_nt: TGTGCCAGCAGTAACGGACAGGGGATCCATGGCTACACCTTC

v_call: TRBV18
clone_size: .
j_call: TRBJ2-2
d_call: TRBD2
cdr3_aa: CASSPEFGLGYTGELFF
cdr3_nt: TGTGCCAGCTCACCGGAGTTTGGACTAGGGTACACCGGGGAGCTGTTTTTT

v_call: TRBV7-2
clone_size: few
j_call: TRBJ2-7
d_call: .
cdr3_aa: CASSLATPYEQYF
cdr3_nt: TGTGCCAGCAGCTTAGCTACCCCCTACGAGCAGTACTTC

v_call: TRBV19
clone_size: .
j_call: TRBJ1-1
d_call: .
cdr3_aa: CASRSTRQLANTEAFF
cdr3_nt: TGTGCCAGTAGAAGTACCAGACAGCTGGCGAACACTGAAGCTTTCTTT

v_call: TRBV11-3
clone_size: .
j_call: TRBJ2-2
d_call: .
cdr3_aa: CASSFGTGGGTGELFF
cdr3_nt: TGTGCCAGCAGCTTTGGGACTGGAGGGGGAACCGGGGAGCTGTTTTTT

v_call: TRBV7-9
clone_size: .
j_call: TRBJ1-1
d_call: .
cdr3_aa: CASSLEDLDAFF
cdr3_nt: TGTGCCAGCAGCTTAGAGGACTTAGATGCTTTCTTT

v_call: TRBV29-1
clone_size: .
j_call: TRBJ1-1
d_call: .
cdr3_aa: CSVFYVTEAFF
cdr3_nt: TGCAGCGTTTTTTATGTCACTGAAGCTTTCTTT

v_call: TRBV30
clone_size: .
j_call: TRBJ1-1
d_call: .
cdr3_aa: CAWSEGFYTEAFF
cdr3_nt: TGTGCCTGGAGCGAAGGGTTTTACACTGAAGCTTTCTTT

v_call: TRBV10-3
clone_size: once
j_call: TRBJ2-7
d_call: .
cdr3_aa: CAISTGRGPGSDEQYF
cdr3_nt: TGTGCCATCAGTACAGGCCGGGGGCCGGGAAGCGACGAGCAGTACTTC

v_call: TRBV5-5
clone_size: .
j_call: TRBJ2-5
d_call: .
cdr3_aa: CASTSRGTQETQYF
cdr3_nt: TGTGCCAGCACCTCAAGGGGGACTCAAGAGACCCAGTACTTC

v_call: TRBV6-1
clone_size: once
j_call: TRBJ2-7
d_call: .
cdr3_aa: CASSSSFTSYEQYF
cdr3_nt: TGTGCCAGCAGTTCTAGCTTTACGTCCTACGAGCAGTACTTC